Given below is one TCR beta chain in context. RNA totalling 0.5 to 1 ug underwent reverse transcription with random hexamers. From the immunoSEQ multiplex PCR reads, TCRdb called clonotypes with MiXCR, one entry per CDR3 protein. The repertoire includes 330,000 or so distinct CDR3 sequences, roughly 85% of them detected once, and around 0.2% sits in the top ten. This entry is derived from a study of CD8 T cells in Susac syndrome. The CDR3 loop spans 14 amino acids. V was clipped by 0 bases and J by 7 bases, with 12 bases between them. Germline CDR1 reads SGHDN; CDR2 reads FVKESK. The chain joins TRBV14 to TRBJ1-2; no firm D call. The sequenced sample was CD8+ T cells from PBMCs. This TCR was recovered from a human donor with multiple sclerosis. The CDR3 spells CASSQDRLTGGYTF. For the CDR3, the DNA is TGTGCCAGCAGCCAAGACAGGTTAACGGGTGGCTACACCTTC. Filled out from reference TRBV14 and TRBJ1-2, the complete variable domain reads EAGVTQFPSHSVIEKGQTVTLRCDPISGHDNLYWYRRVMGKEIKFLLHFVKESKQDESGMPNNRFLAERTGGTYSTLKVQPAELEDSGVYFCASSQDRLTGGYTFGSGTRLTVV.